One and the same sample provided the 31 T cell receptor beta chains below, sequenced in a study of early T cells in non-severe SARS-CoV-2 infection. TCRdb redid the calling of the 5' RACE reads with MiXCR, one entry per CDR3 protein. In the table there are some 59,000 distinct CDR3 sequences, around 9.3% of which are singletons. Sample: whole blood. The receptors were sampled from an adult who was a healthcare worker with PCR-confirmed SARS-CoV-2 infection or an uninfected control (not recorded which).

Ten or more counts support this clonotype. The CDR3 nucleotides read TGTGCCAGCAGCCCCTCGGGGGGGCGCGAGCAGTACTTC. It encodes CASSPSGGREQYF. The chain employs TRBV6-5 and TRBJ2-7, with 8 nucleotides matching TRBD2. The CDR3 sequence is 13 residues long. CDR1 and CDR2 (germline): MNHEY, SVGAGI. The J segment lost 6 bases and the V segment lost 6 bases, leaving 7 bases of the junction unmatched.

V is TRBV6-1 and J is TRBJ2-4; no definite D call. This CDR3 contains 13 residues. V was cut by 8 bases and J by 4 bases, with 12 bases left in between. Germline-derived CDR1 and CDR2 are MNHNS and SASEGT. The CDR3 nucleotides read TGTGCCAGCGGCGTCGAGGTTAAAAACATTCAGTACTTC. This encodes CASGVEVKNIQYF.

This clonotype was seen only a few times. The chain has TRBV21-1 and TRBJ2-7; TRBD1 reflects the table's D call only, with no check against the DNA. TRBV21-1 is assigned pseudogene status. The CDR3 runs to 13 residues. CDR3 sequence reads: CASSEQGVHEQYF. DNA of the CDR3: TGTGCCAGCAGCGAGCAGGGGGTGCACGAGCAGTACTTC.

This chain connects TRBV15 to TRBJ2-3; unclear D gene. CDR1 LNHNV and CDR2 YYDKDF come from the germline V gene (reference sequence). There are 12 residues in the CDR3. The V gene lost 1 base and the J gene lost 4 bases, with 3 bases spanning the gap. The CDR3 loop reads CATSRGADTQYF. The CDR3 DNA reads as TGTGCCACCAGCAGAGGAGCAGATACGCAGTATTTT.

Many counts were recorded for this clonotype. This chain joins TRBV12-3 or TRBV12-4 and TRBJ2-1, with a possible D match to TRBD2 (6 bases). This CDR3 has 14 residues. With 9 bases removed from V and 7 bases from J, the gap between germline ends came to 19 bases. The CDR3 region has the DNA TGTGCCAGTAGAGACCTGGGACTGCAAAATGAGCAGTTCTTC. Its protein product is CASRDLGLQNEQFF.

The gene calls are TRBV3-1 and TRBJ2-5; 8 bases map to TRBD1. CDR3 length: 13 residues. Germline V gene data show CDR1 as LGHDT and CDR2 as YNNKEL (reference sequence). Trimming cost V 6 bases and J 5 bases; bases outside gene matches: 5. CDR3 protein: CASRQGVEETQYF. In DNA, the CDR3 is TGTGCCAGCAGACAGGGGGTAGAGGAGACCCAGTACTTC.

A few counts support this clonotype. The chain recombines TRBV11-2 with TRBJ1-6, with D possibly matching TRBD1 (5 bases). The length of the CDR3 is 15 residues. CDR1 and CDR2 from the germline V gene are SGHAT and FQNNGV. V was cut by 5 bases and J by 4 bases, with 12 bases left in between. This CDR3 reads CASSLKGEYNSPLHF. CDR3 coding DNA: TGTGCCAGCAGCCTCAAAGGGGAGTATAATTCACCCCTCCACTTT.

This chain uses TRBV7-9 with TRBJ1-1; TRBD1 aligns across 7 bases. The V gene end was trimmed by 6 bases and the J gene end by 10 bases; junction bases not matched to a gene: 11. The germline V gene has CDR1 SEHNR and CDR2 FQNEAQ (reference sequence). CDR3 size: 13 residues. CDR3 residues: CASRRGQESAAFF. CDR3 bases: TGTGCCAGCAGACGCGGACAGGAGAGTGCAGCTTTCTTT.

The CDR3 DNA reads TGTGCCAGTAGGGCAGGGCCAGATACGCAGTATTTT. Translation: CASRAGPDTQYF. The chain recombines TRBV19 with TRBJ2-3, with a possible D match to TRBD1 (5 bases). The V gene lost 6 bases and the J gene lost 4 bases, with 8 bases spanning the gap. The CDR3 extends over 12 amino acids. Germline CDR1 LNHDA, CDR2 SQIVND (reference sequence).

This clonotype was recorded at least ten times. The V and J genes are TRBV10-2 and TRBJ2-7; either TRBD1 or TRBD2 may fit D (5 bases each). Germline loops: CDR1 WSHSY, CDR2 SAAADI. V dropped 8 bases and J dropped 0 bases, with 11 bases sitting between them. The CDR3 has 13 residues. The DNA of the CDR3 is TGCGCCAGCCTAGGGACGGACTCCTACGAGCAGTACTTC. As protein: CASLGTDSYEQYF.

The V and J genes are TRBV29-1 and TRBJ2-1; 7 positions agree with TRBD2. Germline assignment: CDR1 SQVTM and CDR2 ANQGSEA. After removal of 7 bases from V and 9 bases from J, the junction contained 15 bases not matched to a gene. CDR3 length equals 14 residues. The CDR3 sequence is CSAREDSTGREQFF. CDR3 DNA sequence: TGCAGCGCCCGGGAGGACTCCACCGGGCGTGAGCAGTTCTTC.

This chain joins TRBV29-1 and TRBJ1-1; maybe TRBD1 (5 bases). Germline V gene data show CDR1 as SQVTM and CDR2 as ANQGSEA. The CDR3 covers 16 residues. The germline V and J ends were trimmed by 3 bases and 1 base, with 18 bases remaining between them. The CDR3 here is CSVDPDTPGRNTEAFF. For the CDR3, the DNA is TGCAGCGTTGACCCCGACACCCCGGGGCGGAACACTGAAGCTTTCTTT.

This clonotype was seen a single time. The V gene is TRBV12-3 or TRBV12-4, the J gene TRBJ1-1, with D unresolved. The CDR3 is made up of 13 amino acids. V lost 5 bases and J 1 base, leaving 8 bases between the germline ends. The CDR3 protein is CASSGNPNTEAFF. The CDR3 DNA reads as TGTGCCAGCAGTGGGAATCCGAACACTGAAGCTTTCTTT.

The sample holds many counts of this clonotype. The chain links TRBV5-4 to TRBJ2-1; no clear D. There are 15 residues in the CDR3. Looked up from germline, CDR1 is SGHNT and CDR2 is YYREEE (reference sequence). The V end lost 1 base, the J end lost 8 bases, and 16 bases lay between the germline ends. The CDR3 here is CASSLYGYGQDEQFF. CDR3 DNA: TGTGCCAGCAGCTTGTATGGGTACGGGCAAGATGAGCAGTTCTTC.

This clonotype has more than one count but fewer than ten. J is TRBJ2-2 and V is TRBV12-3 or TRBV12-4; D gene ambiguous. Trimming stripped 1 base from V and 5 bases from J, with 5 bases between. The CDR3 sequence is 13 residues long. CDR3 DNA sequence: TGTGCCAGCAGTTTAGGCTCAACCGGGGAGCTGTTTTTT. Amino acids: CASSLGSTGELFF.

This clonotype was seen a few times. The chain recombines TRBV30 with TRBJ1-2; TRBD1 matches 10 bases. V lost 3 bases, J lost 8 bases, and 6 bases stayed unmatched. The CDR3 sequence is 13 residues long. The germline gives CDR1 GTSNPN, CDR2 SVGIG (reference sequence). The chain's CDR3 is CAWSAGTGDGYTF. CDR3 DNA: TGTGCCTGGAGCGCCGGGACAGGGGACGGCTACACCTTC.

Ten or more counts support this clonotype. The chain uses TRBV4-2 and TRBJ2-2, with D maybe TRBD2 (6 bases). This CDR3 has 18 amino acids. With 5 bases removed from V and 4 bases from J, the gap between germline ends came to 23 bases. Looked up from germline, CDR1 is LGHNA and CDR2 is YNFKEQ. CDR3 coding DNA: TGTGCCAGCAGCTTTAAGTCTGGCGGGGAGGACCTCACCGGGGAGCTGTTTTTT. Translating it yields CASSFKSGGEDLTGELFF.

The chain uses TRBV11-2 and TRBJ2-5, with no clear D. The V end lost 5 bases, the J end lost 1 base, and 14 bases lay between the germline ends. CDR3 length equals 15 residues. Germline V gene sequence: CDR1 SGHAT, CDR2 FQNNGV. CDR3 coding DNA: TGTGCCAGCAGCCCCTATAGGGCTAGCCAAGAGACCCAGTACTTC. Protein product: CASSPYRASQETQYF.

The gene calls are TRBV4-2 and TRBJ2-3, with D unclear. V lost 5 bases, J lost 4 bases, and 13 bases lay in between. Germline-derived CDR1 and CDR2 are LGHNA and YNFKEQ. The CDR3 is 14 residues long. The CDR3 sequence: CASSANTAADTQYF. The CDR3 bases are TGTGCCAGCAGCGCGAACACTGCTGCAGATACGCAGTATTTT.

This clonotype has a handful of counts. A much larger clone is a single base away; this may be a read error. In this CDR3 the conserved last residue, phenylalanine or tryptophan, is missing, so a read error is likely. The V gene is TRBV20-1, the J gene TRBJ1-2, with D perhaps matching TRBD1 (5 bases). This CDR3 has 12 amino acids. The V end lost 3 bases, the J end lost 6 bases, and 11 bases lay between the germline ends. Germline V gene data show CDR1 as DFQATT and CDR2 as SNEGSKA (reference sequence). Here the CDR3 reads CSASSGMDGYTL. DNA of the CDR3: TGCAGTGCTAGTTCAGGGATGGATGGCTACACCCTC.

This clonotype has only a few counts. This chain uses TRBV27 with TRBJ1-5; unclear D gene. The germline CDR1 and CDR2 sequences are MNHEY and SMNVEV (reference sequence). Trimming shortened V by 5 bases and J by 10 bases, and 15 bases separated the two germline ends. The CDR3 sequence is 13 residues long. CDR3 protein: CASSLSPFHPQHF. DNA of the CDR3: TGTGCCAGCAGTCTTTCCCCCTTCCATCCCCAGCATTTT.

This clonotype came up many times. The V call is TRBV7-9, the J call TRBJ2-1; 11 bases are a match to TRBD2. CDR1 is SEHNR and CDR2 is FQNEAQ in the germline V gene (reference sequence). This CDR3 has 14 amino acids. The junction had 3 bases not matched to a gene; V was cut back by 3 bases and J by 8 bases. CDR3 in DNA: TGTGCCAGCAGCTTTGGACTAGCGGGCGATGAGCAGTTCTTC. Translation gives CASSFGLAGDEQFF.

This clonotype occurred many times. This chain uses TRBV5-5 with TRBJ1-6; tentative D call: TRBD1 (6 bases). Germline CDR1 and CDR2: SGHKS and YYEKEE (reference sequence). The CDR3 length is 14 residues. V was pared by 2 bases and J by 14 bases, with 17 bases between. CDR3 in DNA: TGTGCCAGCAGCTTAGGGGGGAAGTTAGTATCCCTCCACTTT. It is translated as CASSLGGKLVSLHF.

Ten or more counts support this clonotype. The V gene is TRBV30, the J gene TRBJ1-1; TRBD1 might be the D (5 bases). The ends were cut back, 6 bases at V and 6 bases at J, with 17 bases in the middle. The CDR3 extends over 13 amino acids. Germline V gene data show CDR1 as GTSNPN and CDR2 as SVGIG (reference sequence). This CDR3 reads CACLWGDGAEAFF. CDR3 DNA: TGTGCCTGCCTATGGGGGGATGGGGCTGAAGCTTTCTTT.

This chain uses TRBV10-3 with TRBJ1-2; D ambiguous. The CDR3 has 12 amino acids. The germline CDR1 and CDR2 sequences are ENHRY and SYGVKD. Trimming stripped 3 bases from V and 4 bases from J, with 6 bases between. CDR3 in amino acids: CAISDEGYGYTF. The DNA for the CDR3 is TGTGCCATCAGTGACGAGGGCTATGGCTACACCTTC.

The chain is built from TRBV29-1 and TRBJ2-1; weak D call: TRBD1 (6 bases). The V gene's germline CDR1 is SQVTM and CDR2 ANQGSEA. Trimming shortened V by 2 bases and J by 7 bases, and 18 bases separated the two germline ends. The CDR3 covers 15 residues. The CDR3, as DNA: TGCAGCGTTGAAATACTACAGGGTGAAATGAATGAGCAGTTCTTC. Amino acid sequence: CSVEILQGEMNEQFF.

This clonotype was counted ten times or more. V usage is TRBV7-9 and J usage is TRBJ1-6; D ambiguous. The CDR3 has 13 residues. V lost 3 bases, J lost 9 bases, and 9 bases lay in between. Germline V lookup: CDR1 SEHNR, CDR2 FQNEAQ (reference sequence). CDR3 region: CASSFEGVSPLHF. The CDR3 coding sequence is TGTGCCAGCAGCTTCGAGGGAGTTTCACCCCTCCACTTT.

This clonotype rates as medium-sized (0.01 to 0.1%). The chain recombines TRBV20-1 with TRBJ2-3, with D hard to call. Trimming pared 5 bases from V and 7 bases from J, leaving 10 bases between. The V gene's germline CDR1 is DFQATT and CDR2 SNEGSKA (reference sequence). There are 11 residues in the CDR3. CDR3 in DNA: TGCAGTGCTTCCAATCTTAATACGCAGTATTTT. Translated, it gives CSASNLNTQYF.

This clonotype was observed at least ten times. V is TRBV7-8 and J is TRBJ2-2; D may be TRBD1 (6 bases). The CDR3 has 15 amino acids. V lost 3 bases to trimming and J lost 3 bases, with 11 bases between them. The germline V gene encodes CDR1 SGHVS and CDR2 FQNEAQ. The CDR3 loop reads CASSLTRGYTGELFF. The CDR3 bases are TGTGCCAGCAGCTTGACCAGGGGATACACCGGGGAGCTGTTTTTT.

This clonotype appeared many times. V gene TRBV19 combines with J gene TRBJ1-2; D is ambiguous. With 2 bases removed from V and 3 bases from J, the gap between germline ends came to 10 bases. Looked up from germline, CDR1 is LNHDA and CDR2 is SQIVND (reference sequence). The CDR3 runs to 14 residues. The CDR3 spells CASSIQGEYYGYTF. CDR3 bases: TGTGCCAGTAGTATACAAGGAGAATACTATGGCTACACCTTC.

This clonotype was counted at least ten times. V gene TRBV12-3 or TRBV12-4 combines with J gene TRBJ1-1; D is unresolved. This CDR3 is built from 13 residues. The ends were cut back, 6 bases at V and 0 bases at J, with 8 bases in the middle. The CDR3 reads CASRVTVNTEAFF. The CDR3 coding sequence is TGTGCCAGCAGGGTCACAGTGAACACTGAAGCTTTCTTT.